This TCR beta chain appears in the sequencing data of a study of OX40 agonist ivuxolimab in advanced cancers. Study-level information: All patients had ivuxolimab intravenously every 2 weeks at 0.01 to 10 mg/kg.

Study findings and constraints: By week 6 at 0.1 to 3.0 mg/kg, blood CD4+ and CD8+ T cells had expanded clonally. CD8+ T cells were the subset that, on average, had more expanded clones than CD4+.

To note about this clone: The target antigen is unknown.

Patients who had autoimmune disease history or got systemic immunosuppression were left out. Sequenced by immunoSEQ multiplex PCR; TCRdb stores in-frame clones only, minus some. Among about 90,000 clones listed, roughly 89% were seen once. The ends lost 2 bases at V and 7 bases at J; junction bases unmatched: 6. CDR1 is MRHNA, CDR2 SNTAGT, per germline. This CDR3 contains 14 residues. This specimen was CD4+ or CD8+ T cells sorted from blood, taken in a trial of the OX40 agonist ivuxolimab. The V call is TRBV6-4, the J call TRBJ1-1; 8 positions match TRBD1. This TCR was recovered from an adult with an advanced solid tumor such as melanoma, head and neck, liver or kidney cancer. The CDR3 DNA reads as TGTGCCAGCAGTGACAAGGGCAGGGGGCTTGAAGCTTTCTTT. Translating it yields CASSDKGRGLEAFF.